Many counts were recorded for the clone carrying this TCR beta chain. The germline CDR1 and CDR2 sequences are DFQATT and SNEGSKA (reference sequence). V was pared by 5 bases and J by 1 base, with 7 bases of the junction left unmatched. There are 15 residues in the CDR3. The data belong to a study of read filtering for tumor transcriptome and immune sequencing. This library used around 0.4 ug RNA and molecular barcoded adaptors spanning alpha/delta and beta/gamma chains. A single record per CDR3 protein comes from TCRdb applying MiXCR to the reads. The repertoire holds 39,000 or so distinct CDR3 sequences, with 13% as singletons.

The chain recombines TRBV20-1 with TRBJ2-4; 8 positions agree with TRBD2. Sequenced material: a population of CD138-negative cells sorted from bone marrow. The TCR sequence derives from a donor at least 40 years old with multiple myeloma. The CDR3 DNA reads TGCAGTGCTTACGAGCGGGAGCGGGCCAAAAACATTCAGTACTTC. It is translated as CSAYERERAKNIQYF.